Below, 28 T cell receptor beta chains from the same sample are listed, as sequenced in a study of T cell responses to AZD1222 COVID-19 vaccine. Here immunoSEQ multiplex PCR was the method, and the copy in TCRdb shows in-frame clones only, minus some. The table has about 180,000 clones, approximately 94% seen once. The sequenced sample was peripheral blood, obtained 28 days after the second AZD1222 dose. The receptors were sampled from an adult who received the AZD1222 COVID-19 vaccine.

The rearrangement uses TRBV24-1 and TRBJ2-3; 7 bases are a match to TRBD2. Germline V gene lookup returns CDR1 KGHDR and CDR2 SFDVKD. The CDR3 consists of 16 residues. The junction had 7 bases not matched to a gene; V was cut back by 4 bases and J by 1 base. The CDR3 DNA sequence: TGTGCCACCAGTGACCCGACTAGCCCTGGCACAGATACGCAGTATTTT. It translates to CATSDPTSPGTDTQYF.

The DNA for the CDR3 is TGCAGCGTTTCCTCCGGTTTCGCCAAAAACATTCAGTACTTC. Its translation is CSVSSGFAKNIQYF. The chain combines TRBV29-1 with TRBJ2-4; D gene unclear. CDR1 and CDR2 (germline): SQVTM, ANQGSEA. V was shortened by 5 bases and J by 1 base, with 12 bases between the two germline ends. The CDR3 runs to 14 residues.

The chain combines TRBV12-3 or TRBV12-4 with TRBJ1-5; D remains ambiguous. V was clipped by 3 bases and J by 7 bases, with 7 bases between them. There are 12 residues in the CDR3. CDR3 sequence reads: CASSFVRQPQHF. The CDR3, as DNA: TGTGCCAGCAGTTTTGTGAGGCAGCCCCAGCATTTT.

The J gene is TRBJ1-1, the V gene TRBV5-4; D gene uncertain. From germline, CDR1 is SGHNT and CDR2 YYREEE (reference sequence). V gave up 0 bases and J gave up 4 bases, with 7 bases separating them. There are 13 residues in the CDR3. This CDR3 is CASSLGSGTEAFF. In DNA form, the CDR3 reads TGTGCCAGCAGCTTGGGGTCGGGCACTGAAGCTTTCTTT.

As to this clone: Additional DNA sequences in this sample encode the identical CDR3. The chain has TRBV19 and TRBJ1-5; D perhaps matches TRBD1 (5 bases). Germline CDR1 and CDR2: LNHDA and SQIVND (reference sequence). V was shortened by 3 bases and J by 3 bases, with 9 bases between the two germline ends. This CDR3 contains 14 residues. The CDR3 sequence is CASSIKGVNQPQHF. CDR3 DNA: TGTGCCAGTAGTATTAAAGGGGTCAATCAGCCCCAGCATTTT.

The CDR3 DNA sequence: TGTGCCAGCAGACCAGGGAAGGGGCCCCTAGATACGCAGTATTTT. Its protein is CASRPGKGPLDTQYF. The chain combines TRBV28 with TRBJ2-3; a possible D gene is TRBD1 (5 bases). The germline V gene encodes CDR1 MDHEN and CDR2 SYDVKM. V was clipped by 6 bases and J by 5 bases, with 18 bases between them. This CDR3 comprises 15 residues.

CDR3 sequence: CASSLSLAGGQETQYF. The CDR3 bases are TGTGCCAGCAGCTTATCACTAGCGGGCGGACAAGAGACCCAGTACTTC. The chain uses TRBV7-2 and TRBJ2-5, with TRBD2 matching over 9 bases. After removal of 2 bases from V and 2 bases from J, the junction contained 6 bases not matched to a gene. The CDR3 is 16 residues long. The germline CDR1 and CDR2 sequences are SGHTA and FQGNSA.

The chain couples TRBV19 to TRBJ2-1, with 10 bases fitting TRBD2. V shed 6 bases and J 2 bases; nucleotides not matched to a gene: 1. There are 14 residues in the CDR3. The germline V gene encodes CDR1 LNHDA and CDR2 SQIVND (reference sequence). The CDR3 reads CASSLAGAYNEQFF. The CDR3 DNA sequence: TGTGCCAGTAGCCTAGCGGGAGCCTACAATGAGCAGTTCTTC. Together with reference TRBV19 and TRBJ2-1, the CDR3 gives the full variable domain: DGGITQSPKYLFRKEGQNVTLSCEQNLNHDAMYWYRQDPGQGLRLIYYSQIVNDFQKGDIAEGYSVSREKKESFPLTVTSAQKNPTAFYLCASSLAGAYNEQFFGPGTRLTVL.

CDR3 amino acids: CASSRRTGTEAFF. The CDR3 region has the DNA TGTGCCAGCAGCCGCAGGACAGGCACTGAAGCTTTCTTT. The chain employs TRBV3-1 (or the pseudogene TRBV3-2) and TRBJ1-1; 7 positions agree with TRBD1. The CDR3 consists of 13 residues. With V trimmed by 4 bases and J by 4 bases, 3 bases remained unmatched. Germline values: CDR1 LGHDT, CDR2 YNNKEL (reference sequence).

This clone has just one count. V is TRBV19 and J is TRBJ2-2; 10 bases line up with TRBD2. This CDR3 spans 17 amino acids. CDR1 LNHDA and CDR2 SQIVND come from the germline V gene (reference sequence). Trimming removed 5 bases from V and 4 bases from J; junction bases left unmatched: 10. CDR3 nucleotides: TGTGCCAGTAGTCCCTCTAGCGGGGGACCCCTCACCGGGGAGCTGTTTTTT. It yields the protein CASSPSSGGPLTGELFF.

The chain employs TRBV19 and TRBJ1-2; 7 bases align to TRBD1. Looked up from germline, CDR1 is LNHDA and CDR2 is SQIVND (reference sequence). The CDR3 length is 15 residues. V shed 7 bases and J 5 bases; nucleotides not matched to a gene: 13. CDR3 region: CASTSIDREVYGYTF. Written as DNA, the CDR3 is TGTGCCAGTACCTCAATCGACAGGGAGGTTTATGGCTACACCTTC.

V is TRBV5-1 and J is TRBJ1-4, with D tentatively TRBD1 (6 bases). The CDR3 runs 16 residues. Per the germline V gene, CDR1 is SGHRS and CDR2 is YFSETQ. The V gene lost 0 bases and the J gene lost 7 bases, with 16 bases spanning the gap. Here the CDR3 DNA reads TGCGCCAGCAGCTTGGACGTGCAGGGGCGGGGTGAAAAACTGTTTTTT. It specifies CASSLDVQGRGEKLFF.

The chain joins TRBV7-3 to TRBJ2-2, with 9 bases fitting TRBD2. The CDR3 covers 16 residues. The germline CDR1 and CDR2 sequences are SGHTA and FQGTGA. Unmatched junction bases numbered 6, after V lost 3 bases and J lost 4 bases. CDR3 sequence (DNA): TGTGCCAGCAGCTTGATTCCAGCGGGGGGCACCGGGGAGCTGTTTTTT. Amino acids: CASSLIPAGGTGELFF.

The CDR3 coding sequence is TGTGCCAGCAGCTCCGGACAGGGGTGGGCCCTAGCCAAAAACATTCAGTACTTC. Its translation: CASSSGQGWALAKNIQYF. The chain recombines TRBV14 with TRBJ2-4; TRBD1 matches 9 bases. Trimming cost V 5 bases and J 0 bases; bases outside gene matches: 11. The CDR3 is 18 residues long. Germline loops: CDR1 SGHDN, CDR2 FVKESK.

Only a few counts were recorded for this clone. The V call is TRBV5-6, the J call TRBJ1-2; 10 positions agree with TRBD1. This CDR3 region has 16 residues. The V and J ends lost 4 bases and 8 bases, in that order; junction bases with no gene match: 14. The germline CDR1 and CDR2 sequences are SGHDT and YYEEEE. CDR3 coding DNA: TGTGCCAGCAGCCCGCTCACGACAGGGGGCAAGGGAGGCTACACCTTC. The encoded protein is CASSPLTTGGKGGYTF.

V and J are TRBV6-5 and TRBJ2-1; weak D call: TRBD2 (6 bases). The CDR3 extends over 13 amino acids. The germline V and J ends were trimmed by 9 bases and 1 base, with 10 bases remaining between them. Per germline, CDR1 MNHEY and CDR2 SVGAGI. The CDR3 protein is CASQTSSYNEQFF. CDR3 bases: TGTGCCAGTCAGACTAGTTCCTACAATGAGCAGTTCTTC.

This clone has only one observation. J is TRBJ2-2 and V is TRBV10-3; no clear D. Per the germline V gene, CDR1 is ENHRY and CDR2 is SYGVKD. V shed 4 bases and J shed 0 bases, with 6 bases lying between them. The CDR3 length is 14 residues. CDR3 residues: CAISVGSNTGELFF. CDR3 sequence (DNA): TGTGCCATCAGTGTTGGGTCGAACACCGGGGAGCTGTTTTTT.

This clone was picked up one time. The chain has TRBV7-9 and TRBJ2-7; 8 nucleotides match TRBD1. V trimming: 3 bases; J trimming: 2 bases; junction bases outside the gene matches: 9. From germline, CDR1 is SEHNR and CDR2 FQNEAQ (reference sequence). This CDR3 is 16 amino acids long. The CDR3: CASSFGGQGKAYEQYF. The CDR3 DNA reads TGTGCCAGCAGCTTCGGAGGACAGGGTAAAGCCTACGAGCAGTACTTC.

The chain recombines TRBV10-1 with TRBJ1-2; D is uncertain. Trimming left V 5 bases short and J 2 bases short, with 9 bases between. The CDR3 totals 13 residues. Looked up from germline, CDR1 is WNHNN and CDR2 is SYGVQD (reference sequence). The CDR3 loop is CASSRTKNYGYTF. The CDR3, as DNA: TGCGCCAGCAGTCGGACGAAGAACTATGGCTACACCTTC.

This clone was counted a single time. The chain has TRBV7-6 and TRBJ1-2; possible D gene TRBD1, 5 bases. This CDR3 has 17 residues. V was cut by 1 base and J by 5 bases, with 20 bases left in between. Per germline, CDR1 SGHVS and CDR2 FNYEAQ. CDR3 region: CASSLVVVGQQEYGYTF. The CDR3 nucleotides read TGTGCCAGCAGCTTAGTGGTCGTCGGGCAACAGGAGTATGGCTACACCTTC.

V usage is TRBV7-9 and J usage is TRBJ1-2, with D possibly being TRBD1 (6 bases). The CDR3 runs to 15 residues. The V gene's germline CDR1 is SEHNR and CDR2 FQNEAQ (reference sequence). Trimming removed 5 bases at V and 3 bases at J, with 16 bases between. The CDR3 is CASSLGGHSDYGYTF. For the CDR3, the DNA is TGTGCCAGCAGCCTAGGGGGGCATTCTGACTATGGCTACACCTTC.

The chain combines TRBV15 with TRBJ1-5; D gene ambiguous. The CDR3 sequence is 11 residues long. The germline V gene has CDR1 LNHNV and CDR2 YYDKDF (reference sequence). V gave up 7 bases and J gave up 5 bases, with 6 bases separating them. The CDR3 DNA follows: TGTGCCACCAACTGGTATCAGCCCCAGCATTTT. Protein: CATNWYQPQHF.

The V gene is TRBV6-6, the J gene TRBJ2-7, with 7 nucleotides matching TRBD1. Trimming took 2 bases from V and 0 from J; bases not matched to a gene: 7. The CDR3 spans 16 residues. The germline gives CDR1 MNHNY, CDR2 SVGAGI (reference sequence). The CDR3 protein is CASSYRPGQSSYEQYF. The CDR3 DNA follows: TGTGCCAGCAGTTACCGACCGGGACAGAGCTCCTACGAGCAGTACTTC.

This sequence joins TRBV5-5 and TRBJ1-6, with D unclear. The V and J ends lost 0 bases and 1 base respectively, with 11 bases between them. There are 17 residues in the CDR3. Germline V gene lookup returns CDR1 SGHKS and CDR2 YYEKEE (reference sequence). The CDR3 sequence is CASSLGMGGSYNSPLHF. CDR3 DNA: TGTGCCAGCAGCTTGGGGATGGGAGGGTCCTATAATTCACCCCTCCACTTT.

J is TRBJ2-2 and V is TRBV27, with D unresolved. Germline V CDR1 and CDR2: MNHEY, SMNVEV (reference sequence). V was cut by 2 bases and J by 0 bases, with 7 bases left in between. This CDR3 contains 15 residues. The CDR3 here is CASSLMAANTGELFF. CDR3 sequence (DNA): TGTGCCAGCAGTTTAATGGCAGCGAACACCGGGGAGCTGTTTTTT.

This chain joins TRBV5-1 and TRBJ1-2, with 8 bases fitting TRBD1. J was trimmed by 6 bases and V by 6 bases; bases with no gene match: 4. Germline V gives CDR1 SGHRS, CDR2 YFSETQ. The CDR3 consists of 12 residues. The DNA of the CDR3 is TGCGCCAGCACCCCGGACAGGGATGGCTACACCTTC. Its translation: CASTPDRDGYTF.

The CDR3 reads CASSSRGRDSPLHF. The CDR3 region has the DNA TGTGCCAGCAGTTCCAGGGGGCGCGATTCACCCCTCCACTTT. This chain links TRBV27 with TRBJ1-6; 8 bases align to TRBD1. Germline trimming cut 4 bases from V and 8 bases from J; bases unmatched to any gene: 4. Germline V gene lookup returns CDR1 MNHEY and CDR2 SMNVEV (reference sequence). The CDR3 is 14 residues long.

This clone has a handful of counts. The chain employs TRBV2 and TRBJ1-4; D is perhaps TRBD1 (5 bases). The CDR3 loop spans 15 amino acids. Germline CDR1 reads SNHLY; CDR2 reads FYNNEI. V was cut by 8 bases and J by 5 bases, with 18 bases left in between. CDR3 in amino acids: CASSGPGTPNEKLFF. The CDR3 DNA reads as TGTGCCAGCTCCGGACCCGGGACCCCAAATGAAAAACTGTTTTTT.